This record looks at one T cell receptor (beta chain) sequence and its context. Its antigen is currently not known. No much larger clonotype is one base removed from it; base qualities were not supplied. Per the germline V gene (reference sequence), SEHNR is the CDR1 and FQNEAQ is the CDR2. V is cut by 2 bases and J by 1 base, and the space between the germline ends is 12 bases. The CDR3 has 16 amino acids, counting the end cysteine and phenylalanine. Left in the record is the CDR3 DNA by itself, 48 bases read in frame from the first base. Each collaborating institution followed its own protocols to collect whole blood in K2EDTA tubes. For TCRbeta analysis, collaborators shipped samples in one of three forms: frozen whole blood, isolated PBMCs, or DNA extracted from either of those sample types. The data are from a study of blood T cell repertoires in COVID-19 (dated by TCRdb to 2020 to 2022). In terms of the full investigation: The collaborator samples originated in the United States, Italy and Spain and spanned the acute and convalescent phases of COVID-19. The prospective study material was composed of cDNA or gDNA derived from T cells, B-cell-depleted T cells, or PBMCs. The dataset comprised deeply sampled blood TCRbeta repertoires from subjects exposed to, actively infected with, or recovered from COVID-19. The repertoires were released in a freely available public database meant as a resource for research on the immune response to SARS-CoV-2. The samples were drawn from two sources: the first 160 participants of the ongoing ImmuneRACE study, and some 1,300 subjects contributed by 6 global collaborators. The sample metadata nearly always contained a de-identified subject ID, COVID-19 status, age in years and sex. Where available, HLA class I and class II types were taken from metadata supplied by the sample provider and were not determined by assay-based typing. Results and caveats for the whole study, not just this receptor: The amount of clinical and demographic metadata varied by source and participant and was provided uncurated.

TCRbeta CDR3 regions were amplified from genomic DNA using the immunoSEQ Assay, a bias-controlled multiplex PCR. On the study's bioinformatics: The number of nucleated cells in each sample was estimated by amplification of reference gene primers within the assay. Sequence reads were collapsed and filtered to measure the absolute abundance of every unique TCRbeta CDR3 rearrangement. For each sample, productive Simpson clonality was calculated by taking the square root of Simpson's diversity index across productive rearrangements. TCRdb obtained this table from immuneACCESS and retained in-frame rearrangements with V and J assigned. These tables miss some clones; where compared with another copy, unresolved V genes account for less than half of the shortfall, and the remainder is unexplained. V and J calls and clone size are copied from that table; D and trimming were computed from the DNA. The sample profile shows 280,000 or so clones; around 90% of them were found once. Together, the top ten hold 9% to 9.5% of the sample.

Sequencing input: peripheral blood. The source of this sequence is a man aged 18 to 30 with active or convalescent COVID-19. The rearrangement combines TRBV7-9 with TRBJ1-5; the D gene is possibly TRBD1, with 5 bases matching. The DNA is TGTGCCAGCAGCTTATCGGGGGGAGTGAGCAATCAGCCCCAGCATTTT. This encodes CASSLSGGVSNQPQHF.